This entry lists 29 T cell receptor beta chains sequenced from one sample in a study of PD-1 blockade in classical Hodgkin lymphoma. Time point in this sample: newly diagnosed, previously untreated cHL patient sample. Measured with immunoSEQ multiplex PCR; TCRdb has only the in-frame clones, and not every one. This sample has tens of thousands of clones, with over 90% found just once. The source material was peripheral blood mononuclear cells (PBMCs). The origin of the receptors is a human donor with classical Hodgkin lymphoma.

This CDR3 reads CASSIGELLYNEQFF. CDR3 nucleotides: TGTGCCAGTAGTATAGGGGAACTCCTATACAATGAGCAGTTCTTC. The chain has TRBV19 and TRBJ2-1, with no clear D. The CDR3 loop spans 15 amino acids. Trimming left V 1 base short and J 4 bases short, with 11 bases between. Germline V gene lookup returns CDR1 LNHDA and CDR2 SQIVND (reference sequence).

The chain uses TRBV7-9 and TRBJ2-1; D unclear. Deletions cut 5 bases from V and 5 bases from J, with 16 bases between. The CDR3 is 15 amino acids. Per germline, CDR1 SEHNR and CDR2 FQNEAQ (reference sequence). The CDR3 DNA reads as TGTGCCAGCAGCCCCCGCTACCTCCCCAACAATGAGCAGTTCTTC. This gives the protein CASSPRYLPNNEQFF. Complete variable domain (other parts from reference TRBV7-9 and TRBJ2-1): DTGVSQNPRHKITKRGQNVTFRCDPISEHNRLYWYRQTLGQGPEFLTYFQNEAQLEKSRLLSDRFSAERPKGSFSTLEIQRTEQGDSAMYLCASSPRYLPNNEQFFGPGTRLTVL.

The sample holds one count of this clone. The chain has TRBV6-6 and TRBJ1-5; D is undetermined. V lost 5 bases and J 0 bases, leaving 8 bases between the germline ends. CDR3 length: 14 residues. Germline CDR1 reads MNHNY; CDR2 reads SVGAGI (reference sequence). For the CDR3, the DNA is TGTGCCAGCAGTCCTAGTGATAGCAATCAGCCCCAGCATTTT. Translated: CASSPSDSNQPQHF.

The chain recombines TRBV25-1 with TRBJ1-2, with a tentative D call TRBD1 (6 bases). CDR1 and CDR2 from the germline V gene are MGHDK and SYGVNS. V dropped 1 base and J dropped 6 bases, with 12 bases sitting between them. This CDR3 is 14 amino acids long. Written as DNA, the CDR3 is TGTGCCAGCAGTGAATTGGGGGGGGCAGATGGCTACACCTTC. Translated, it gives CASSELGGADGYTF.

This chain uses TRBV7-9 with TRBJ2-5; D unclear. There are 11 residues in the CDR3. V was pared by 6 bases and J by 4 bases, with 6 bases between. Germline loops: CDR1 SEHNR, CDR2 FQNEAQ (reference sequence). The CDR3 DNA follows: TGTGCCAGCAGTGTCGGAGAGACCCAGTACTTC. Translated, it gives CASSVGETQYF.

The V call is TRBV7-2, the J call TRBJ2-5, with D unresolved. The CDR3 extends over 13 amino acids. The V gene lost 5 bases and the J gene lost 5 bases, with 12 bases spanning the gap. Germline V gene sequence: CDR1 SGHTA, CDR2 FQGNSA. CDR3 sequence reads: CASSPSNVETQYF. The CDR3 bases are TGTGCCAGCAGCCCCTCAAATGTTGAGACCCAGTACTTC.

The rearrangement links TRBV9 to TRBJ2-6; no clear D gene. V was shortened by 3 bases and J by 0 bases, with 13 bases between the two germline ends. This CDR3 has 17 amino acids. CDR1 is SGDLS and CDR2 is YYNGEE in the germline V gene. The CDR3: CASSGRSHPSGANVLTF. CDR3 coding DNA: TGTGCCAGCAGCGGACGATCACACCCCTCTGGGGCCAACGTCCTGACTTTC.

The CDR3 reads CASSLGNADIQYF. The CDR3, as DNA: TGTGCCAGCAGCTTGGGAAATGCTGACATTCAGTACTTC. The chain combines TRBV7-9 with TRBJ2-4; D is undetermined. The CDR3 loop spans 13 amino acids. In germline, CDR1 is SEHNR, CDR2 FQNEAQ (reference sequence). V gave up 3 bases and J gave up 8 bases, with 11 bases separating them. The whole variable domain, filled in from reference TRBV7-9 and TRBJ2-4, reads DTGVSQNPRHKITKRGQNVTFRCDPISEHNRLYWYRQTLGQGPEFLTYFQNEAQLEKSRLLSDRFSAERPKGSFSTLEIQRTEQGDSAMYLCASSLGNADIQYFGAGTRLSVL.

The rearrangement links TRBV29-1 to TRBJ1-2; D is undetermined. This CDR3 comprises 15 residues. Germline loops: CDR1 SQVTM, CDR2 ANQGSEA. CDR3: CGQTYTRAVCRCYTF. The CDR3, as DNA: TGCGGCCAAACGTACACCCGGGCGGTTTGCAGGTGCTACACCTTC.

The CDR3 nucleotides read TGTGCCAGCCCTAGGGCGGGGGCGGGAGATACGCAGTATTTT. Translation: CASPRAGAGDTQYF. The chain carries TRBV5-5 and TRBJ2-3; D possibly corresponds to TRBD2 (7 bases). The V end lost 7 bases, the J end lost 5 bases, and 17 bases lay between the germline ends. CDR1 SGHKS and CDR2 YYEKEE come from the germline V gene (reference sequence). This CDR3 contains 14 residues.

This chain links TRBV2 with TRBJ2-3, with 7 bases lining up with TRBD2. Germline V gene lookup returns CDR1 SNHLY and CDR2 FYNNEI. V shed 8 bases, J shed 2 bases, and the junction held 22 bases outside the gene matches. The CDR3 contains 19 residues. The CDR3 region has the DNA TGTGCCAGCCAAATCCCTCGTGGGGCTAGCGGCTACAACACAGATACGCAGTATTTT. The encoded protein is CASQIPRGASGYNTDTQYF.

The V call is TRBV2, the J call TRBJ2-1; 11 positions agree with TRBD1. There are 16 residues in the CDR3. Germline V CDR1 and CDR2: SNHLY, FYNNEI. Trimming took 2 bases from V and 10 from J; bases not matched to a gene: 10. The DNA for the CDR3 is TGTGCCAGCAGTGAAAGTAGCCGGGGACAGGGGGGCGAGCAGTTCTTC. This sequence encodes CASSESSRGQGGEQFF.

The chain couples TRBV19 to TRBJ1-2, with a weak D call TRBD1 (6 bases). Germline V gene lookup returns CDR1 LNHDA and CDR2 SQIVND (reference sequence). V lost 5 bases to trimming and J lost 4 bases, with 17 bases between them. This CDR3 spans 15 amino acids. The CDR3 sequence is CASSSRTAPPYGYTF. As DNA, the CDR3 is TGTGCCAGTAGTTCCCGGACAGCCCCACCCTATGGCTACACCTTC.

This chain's CDR3 is CASSLNRGRAGELFF. As DNA, the CDR3 is TGTGCCAGCAGCTTAAACAGGGGGCGAGCCGGGGAGCTGTTTTTT. J is TRBJ2-2 and V is TRBV7-9; 9 bases agree with TRBD1. V dropped 2 bases and J dropped 6; count of bases not matched to a gene: 4. CDR1 and CDR2 (germline): SEHNR, FQNEAQ (reference sequence). The CDR3 covers 15 residues.

CDR3 in amino acids: CASSLSSPDTDTEAFF. The CDR3, as DNA: TGTGCCAGCAGTTTATCGTCCCCCGACACAGACACTGAAGCTTTCTTT. This rearrangement joins TRBV27 to TRBJ1-1; no clear D gene. Trimming left V 0 bases short and J 3 bases short, with 14 bases between. The CDR3 totals 16 residues. Germline V gene lookup returns CDR1 MNHEY and CDR2 SMNVEV (reference sequence).

The chain uses TRBV6-6 and TRBJ2-7; 11 nucleotides align to TRBD2. The J segment lost 4 bases and the V segment lost 5 bases, leaving 7 bases of the junction unmatched. There are 15 residues in the CDR3. CDR1 MNHNY and CDR2 SVGAGI come from the germline V gene (reference sequence). CDR3 DNA sequence: TGTGCCAGCAGTCCTCCTAGCGGGGGGACATACGAGCAGTACTTC. It is translated as CASSPPSGGTYEQYF.

CDR3 sequence (DNA): TGCGCCAGCAGCTGGGGACTAGCGGGAGTAGGCGAGCAGTTCTTC. The encoded protein is CASSWGLAGVGEQFF. V is TRBV5-1 and J is TRBJ2-1; TRBD2 aligns across 14 bases. The V segment lost 3 bases and the J segment 10 bases; nucleotides outside the gene matches: 6. From germline, CDR1 is SGHRS and CDR2 YFSETQ. This CDR3 comprises 15 residues.

The genes are TRBV11-2 and TRBJ2-5; 8 bases are a match to TRBD1. V was clipped by 4 bases and J by 4 bases; unmatched bases: 5. The CDR3 contains 14 residues. CDR1 and CDR2 (germline): SGHAT, FQNNGV. CDR3 coding DNA: TGTGCCAGCAGCTGGACAGGGAGACCAGAGACCCAGTACTTC. This translates into CASSWTGRPETQYF.

The genes are TRBV6-5 and TRBJ1-2; unclear D gene. With 2 bases removed from V and 8 bases from J, the gap between germline ends came to 12 bases. The germline V gene has CDR1 MNHEY and CDR2 SVGAGI. The CDR3 runs 13 residues. As DNA, the CDR3 is TGTGCCAGCAGTTACGGATTAAAAGGAGGCTACACCTTC. Protein: CASSYGLKGGYTF.

This clone was found once. This sequence joins TRBV19 and TRBJ1-1; D not certain. Trimming cost V 3 bases and J 0 bases, with 2 bases left between them. The CDR3 has 12 residues. CDR1 is LNHDA, CDR2 SQIVND, per germline (reference sequence). Here the CDR3 DNA reads TGTGCCAGTAGTATCTTGAACACTGAAGCTTTCTTT. It codes for CASSILNTEAFF.

The chain links TRBV9 to TRBJ1-3, with D possibly being TRBD1 (6 bases). The CDR3 extends over 17 amino acids. CDR1 SGDLS and CDR2 YYNGEE come from the germline V gene. V dropped 4 bases and J dropped 0 bases, with 17 bases sitting between them. The CDR3 DNA follows: TGTGCCAGCAGCTTTTCGACAGGACTGAGCTCTGGAAACACCATATATTTT. Translated, it gives CASSFSTGLSSGNTIYF.

V gene TRBV5-4 combines with J gene TRBJ1-3; TRBD1 might be the D (6 bases). The germline V gene encodes CDR1 SGHNT and CDR2 YYREEE (reference sequence). CDR3 length: 16 amino acids. Trimming removed 4 bases at V and 2 bases at J, with 16 bases between. The CDR3 spells CASSLAGGGAGNTIYF. DNA of the CDR3: TGTGCCAGCAGCCTGGCGGGGGGGGGCGCTGGAAACACCATATATTTT.

This clone was counted a single time. Here the CDR3 reads CASSEDLTRVNTEAFF. Here the CDR3 DNA reads TGTGCCAGCAGTGAAGATTTGACACGGGTGAACACTGAAGCTTTCTTT. The chain couples TRBV2 to TRBJ1-1; D is undetermined. The germline V and J ends were trimmed by 1 base and 0 bases, with 12 bases remaining between them. Germline V gives CDR1 SNHLY, CDR2 FYNNEI. The CDR3 has 16 amino acids.

The chain links TRBV15 to TRBJ2-1; TRBD2 matches at 8 bases. Losses at the gene ends were 2 bases for V and 9 bases for J; bases not matched to a gene: 9. This CDR3 has 15 residues. CDR1 and CDR2 (germline): LNHNV, YYDKDF (reference sequence). CDR3 bases: TGTGCCACCAGCAGAACGGGAGGGCAAAGGAGTGAGCAGTTCTTC. Encoded protein: CATSRTGGQRSEQFF.

V usage is TRBV19 and J usage is TRBJ2-3, with no clear D. The V gene lost 0 bases and the J gene lost 7 bases, with 8 bases spanning the gap. Germline V CDR1 and CDR2: LNHDA, SQIVND (reference sequence). The length of the CDR3 is 13 residues. CDR3 DNA sequence: TGTGCCAGTAGTATAGAATCGCAGAATACGCAGTATTTT. Translated: CASSIESQNTQYF.

The rearrangement uses TRBV5-1 and TRBJ2-1, with unresolved D. Deletions cut 3 bases from V and 5 bases from J, with 6 bases between. The germline CDR1 and CDR2 sequences are SGHRS and YFSETQ. This CDR3 is 12 amino acids long. The CDR3 DNA follows: TGCGCCAGCAGCTCCAATAACAATGAGCAGTTCTTC. Translated, it gives CASSSNNNEQFF.

This rearrangement joins TRBV2 to TRBJ1-4; no definite D call. The ends were cut back, 4 bases at V and 7 bases at J, with 10 bases in the middle. Germline V lookup: CDR1 SNHLY, CDR2 FYNNEI. This CDR3 contains 13 residues. CDR3 sequence: CASSGAVPEKLFF. In DNA, the CDR3 is TGTGCCAGCAGTGGGGCAGTCCCTGAAAAACTGTTTTTT.

The rearrangement uses TRBV11-2 and TRBJ2-1; 8 bases align to TRBD1. V shed 5 bases, J shed 7 bases, and the junction held 10 bases outside the gene matches. Germline CDR1 and CDR2: SGHAT and FQNNGV. The CDR3 runs 15 residues. The CDR3, as DNA: TGTGCCAGCAGCACCTCGGACAGGGAAATTAATGAGCAGTTCTTC. Encoded protein: CASSTSDREINEQFF.

J is TRBJ1-2 and V is TRBV6-1, with D perhaps matching TRBD1 (5 bases). Germline loops: CDR1 MNHNS, CDR2 SASEGT. Trimming pared 7 bases from V and 8 bases from J, leaving 17 bases between. The CDR3 is 13 residues long. The chain's CDR3 is CASMLGDYGGYTF. The CDR3 region has the DNA TGTGCCAGCATGCTAGGGGATTACGGGGGCTACACCTTC.